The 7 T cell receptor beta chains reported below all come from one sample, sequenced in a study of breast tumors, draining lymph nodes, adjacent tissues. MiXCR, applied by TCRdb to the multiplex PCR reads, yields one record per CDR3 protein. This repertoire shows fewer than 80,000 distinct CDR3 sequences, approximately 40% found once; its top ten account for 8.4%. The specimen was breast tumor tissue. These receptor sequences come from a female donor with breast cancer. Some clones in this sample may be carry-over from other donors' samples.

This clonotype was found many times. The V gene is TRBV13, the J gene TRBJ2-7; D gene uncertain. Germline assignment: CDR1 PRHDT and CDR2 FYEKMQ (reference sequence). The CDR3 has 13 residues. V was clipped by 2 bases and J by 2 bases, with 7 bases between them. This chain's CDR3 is CASSLIGTYEQYF. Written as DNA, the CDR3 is TGTGCCAGCAGCTTAATAGGGACCTACGAGCAGTACTTC.

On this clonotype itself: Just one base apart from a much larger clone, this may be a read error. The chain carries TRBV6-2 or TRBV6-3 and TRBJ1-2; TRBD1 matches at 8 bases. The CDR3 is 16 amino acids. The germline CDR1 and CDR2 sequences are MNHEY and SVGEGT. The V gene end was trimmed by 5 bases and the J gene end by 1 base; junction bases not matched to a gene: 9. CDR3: CASSLSGTGDNYGYTF. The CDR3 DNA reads TGTGCCAGCAGTCTCTCCGGGACAGGAGATAACTATGGCTACACCTTC.

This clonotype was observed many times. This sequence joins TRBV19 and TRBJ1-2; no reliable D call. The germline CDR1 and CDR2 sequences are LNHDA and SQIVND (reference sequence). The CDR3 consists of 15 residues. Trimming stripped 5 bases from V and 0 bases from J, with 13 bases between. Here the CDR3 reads CASSAPGGSNYGYTF. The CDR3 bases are TGTGCCAGTAGTGCCCCCGGTGGGTCTAACTATGGCTACACCTTC. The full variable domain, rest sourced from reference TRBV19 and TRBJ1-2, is DGGITQSPKYLFRKEGQNVTLSCEQNLNHDAMYWYRQDPGQGLRLIYYSQIVNDFQKGDIAEGYSVSREKKESFPLTVTSAQKNPTAFYLCASSAPGGSNYGYTFGSGTRLTVV.

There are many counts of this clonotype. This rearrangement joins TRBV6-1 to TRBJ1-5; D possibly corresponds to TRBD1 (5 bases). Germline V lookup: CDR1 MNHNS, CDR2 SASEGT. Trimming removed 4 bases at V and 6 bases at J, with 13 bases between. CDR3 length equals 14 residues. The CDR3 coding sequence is TGTGCCAGCAGTGTCACGGGGGGTGGTCAGCCCCAGCATTTT. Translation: CASSVTGGGQPQHF.

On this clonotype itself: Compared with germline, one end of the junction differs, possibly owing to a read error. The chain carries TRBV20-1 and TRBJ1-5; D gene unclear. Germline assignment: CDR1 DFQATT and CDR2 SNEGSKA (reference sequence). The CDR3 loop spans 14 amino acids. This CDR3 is CSARDEGSWPPQHF. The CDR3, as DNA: TGCAGTGCCAGAGATGAGGGCTCCTGGCCGCCCCAGCATTTT.

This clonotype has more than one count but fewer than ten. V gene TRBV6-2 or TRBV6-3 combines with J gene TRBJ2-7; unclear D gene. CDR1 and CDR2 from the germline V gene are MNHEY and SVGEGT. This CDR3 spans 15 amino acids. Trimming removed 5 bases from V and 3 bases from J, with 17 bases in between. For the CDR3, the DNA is TGTGCCAGCAGTCTTGCTCTCAGACAATACTACGAGCAGTACTTC. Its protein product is CASSLALRQYYEQYF.

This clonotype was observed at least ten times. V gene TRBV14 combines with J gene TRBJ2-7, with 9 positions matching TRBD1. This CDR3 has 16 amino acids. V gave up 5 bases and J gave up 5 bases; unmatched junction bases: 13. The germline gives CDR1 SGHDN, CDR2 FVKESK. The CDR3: CASSRMGVTGGDEQYF. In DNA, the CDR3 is TGTGCCAGCAGCAGAATGGGCGTGACAGGGGGGGACGAGCAGTACTTC.